One sample yielded the 3 T cell receptor beta chains listed below, sequenced in a study of molecular identifiers for immune sequencing clone quantification. TCRdb fed the PCR reads into MiXCR, producing one record per CDR3 protein. This sample has more than 250,000 distinct CDR3 sequences, with about 21% found just once. The sample taken for sequencing was naive CD8+ T cells from blood, with Jurkat cell RNA spiked in. Indicated subset: FACS-sorted CD8+CD4-CCR7+CD45RA+ naive T cells. The receptor source for this set is a human donor in good health. Some libraries in this study had Jurkat cell RNA spiked in.

This clonotype appeared a few times. This chain connects TRBV30 to TRBJ2-7, with a tentative D call TRBD1 (6 bases). This CDR3 is 12 amino acids long. Trimming cost V 8 bases and J 1 base, with 12 bases left between them. Germline lookup yields CDR1 GTSNPN and CDR2 SVGIG (reference sequence). DNA of the CDR3: TGTGCCGCAGGGGACCCGTCCTACGAGCAGTACTTC. This encodes CAAGDPSYEQYF.

This clonotype came up many times. This chain uses TRBV20-1 with TRBJ2-1; tentative D call: TRBD2 (5 bases). The CDR3 consists of 13 residues. Germline V gene sequence: CDR1 DFQATT, CDR2 SNEGSKA (reference sequence). The CDR3: CSVKEGSYNEQFF. The DNA of the CDR3 is TGCAGCGTGAAAGAGGGATCCTACAATGAGCAGTTCTTC.

The chain joins TRBV20-1 to TRBJ2-7, with TRBD1 matching 11 bases. The V gene's germline CDR1 is DFQATT and CDR2 SNEGSKA (reference sequence). Trimming cost V 2 bases and J 4 bases; bases outside gene matches: 7. The CDR3 has 15 residues. Here the CDR3 DNA reads TGCAGTGCTAGAATAACGGGACAGGGGGGATACGAGCAGTACTTC. Amino acid sequence: CSARITGQGGYEQYF.